This passage covers 20 T cell receptor beta chains from one sample sequenced in a study of T cell responses to AZD1222 COVID-19 vaccine. The assay was immunoSEQ multiplex PCR, and TCRdb's table has in-frame clones only and misses some. Of 160,000 or so clones detected, 91% appear once; the ten largest clones hold approximately 4.8%. The material was peripheral blood, obtained on day 0 of AZD1222 vaccination. The receptors shown here come from an adult in good health.

V gene TRBV30 combines with J gene TRBJ1-1, with TRBD1 identical over 8 bases. The CDR3 runs 14 residues. With V trimmed by 0 bases and J by 1 base, 1 base remained unmatched. The V gene's germline CDR1 is GTSNPN and CDR2 SVGIG (reference sequence). The CDR3 DNA reads TGTGCCTGGAGTGTAACAGGGGGGAACACTGAAGCTTTCTTT. Its protein product is CAWSVTGGNTEAFF.

The chain couples TRBV9 to TRBJ2-1, with 7 bases that match TRBD2. Germline V gives CDR1 SGDLS, CDR2 YYNGEE. The CDR3 runs 14 residues. J lost 10 bases, V lost 4 bases, and 11 bases had no gene match. CDR3 in DNA: TGTGCCAGCAGCCCCATGGGTAGCGGGCGCGAGCAGTTCTTC. Translated, it gives CASSPMGSGREQFF. Full variable domain (remainder filled in from reference TRBV9 and TRBJ2-1): DSGVTQTPKHLITATGQRVTLRCSPRSGDLSVYWYQQSLDQGLQFLIQYYNGEERAKGNILERFSAQQFPDLHSELNLSSLELGDSALYFCASSPMGSGREQFFGPGTRLTVL.

The V and J genes are TRBV6-2 or TRBV6-3 and TRBJ1-2; a weak D match, TRBD1 (6 bases). Germline V gene lookup returns CDR1 MNHEY and CDR2 SVGEGT. This CDR3 is built from 15 residues. V was shortened by 4 bases and J by 8 bases, with 20 bases between the two germline ends. CDR3 region: CASSSSLGQTGGYTF. CDR3 sequence (DNA): TGTGCCAGCAGTTCGTCGCTGGGACAAACGGGGGGCTACACCTTC.

V is TRBV19 and J is TRBJ1-2; no clear D. CDR1 and CDR2 (germline): LNHDA, SQIVND (reference sequence). The V gene lost 6 bases and the J gene lost 6 bases, with 14 bases spanning the gap. The CDR3 runs to 13 residues. The CDR3 reads CASSPLTGHGYTF. The DNA for the CDR3 is TGTGCCAGTAGCCCCCTTACGGGCCATGGCTACACCTTC.

The chain has TRBV3-1 (or the pseudogene TRBV3-2) and TRBJ1-3, with unresolved D. Trimming took 3 bases from V and 8 from J, leaving 11 bases between them. The CDR3 is 13 residues long. Germline V lookup: CDR1 LGHDT, CDR2 YNNKEL (reference sequence). In nucleotides, the CDR3 is TGTGCCAGCAGCCACAAAGGTCGCCACACCATATATTTT. This gives the protein CASSHKGRHTIYF.

The chain carries TRBV7-9 and TRBJ2-1; D is tentatively TRBD1 or TRBD2 (5 bases each). CDR1 and CDR2 (germline): SEHNR, FQNEAQ (reference sequence). Trimming shortened V by 5 bases and J by 5 bases, and 16 bases separated the two germline ends. CDR3 length: 15 residues. CDR3 DNA sequence: TGTGCCAGCAGCCAGGCCCGGGACGTCAACAATGAGCAGTTCTTC. This encodes CASSQARDVNNEQFF. The full variable domain, in which reference TRBV7-9 and TRBJ2-1 provide the parts outside the CDR3, is DTGVSQNPRHKITKRGQNVTFRCDPISEHNRLYWYRQTLGQGPEFLTYFQNEAQLEKSRLLSDRFSAERPKGSFSTLEIQRTEQGDSAMYLCASSQARDVNNEQFFGPGTRLTVL.

CDR3 coding DNA: TGTGCCAGCAGCTTAGAGGCGGGAGCCTACAATGAGCAGTTCTTC. Its translation: CASSLEAGAYNEQFF. V gene TRBV11-2 combines with J gene TRBJ2-1, with 7 bases matching TRBD2. The length of the CDR3 is 15 residues. V was pared by 0 bases and J by 2 bases, with 1 base of the junction left unmatched. Germline values: CDR1 SGHAT, CDR2 FQNNGV.

This chain uses TRBV5-5 with TRBJ2-1; D is possibly TRBD2 (6 bases). The CDR3 loop spans 15 amino acids. Trimming took 0 bases from V and 7 from J, leaving 14 bases between them. From germline, CDR1 is SGHKS and CDR2 YYEKEE (reference sequence). The CDR3 protein is CASSLGGGTRNEQFF. As DNA, the CDR3 is TGTGCCAGCAGCTTGGGGGGCGGGACTCGGAATGAGCAGTTCTTC.

This chain uses TRBV10-3 with TRBJ2-1; 7 bases match TRBD1. The J segment lost 10 bases and the V segment lost 8 bases, leaving 8 bases of the junction unmatched. The CDR3 has 12 amino acids. Germline CDR1 is ENHRY and CDR2 is SYGVKD. The CDR3 reads CAIRGTALEQFF. DNA for the CDR3: TGTGCCATCCGAGGGACAGCCTTGGAGCAGTTCTTC.

V usage is TRBV5-5 and J usage is TRBJ2-1; D might be TRBD2 (6 bases). This CDR3 has 14 residues. The germline CDR1 and CDR2 sequences are SGHKS and YYEKEE (reference sequence). Trimming removed 2 bases at V and 8 bases at J, with 14 bases between. This CDR3 is CASSLRDSRHEQFF. The CDR3 bases are TGTGCCAGCAGCTTACGGGACTCGCGCCATGAGCAGTTCTTC.

The gene calls are TRBV11-1 and TRBJ1-3, with D hard to call. Trimming cost V 5 bases and J 0 bases, with 11 bases left between them. The CDR3 runs 15 residues. Germline CDR1 SGHAT, CDR2 FQDESV (reference sequence). In nucleotides, the CDR3 is TGTGCCAGCAGCCTGGAGAGTGGCTCTGGAAACACCATATATTTT. Its protein product is CASSLESGSGNTIYF. The entire variable domain, with the rest obtained from reference TRBV11-1 and TRBJ1-3, is as follows: EAEVAQSPRYKITEKSQAVAFWCDPISGHATLYWYRQILGQGPELLVQFQDESVVDDSQLPKDRFSAERLKGVDSTLKIQPAELGDSAMYLCASSLESGSGNTIYFGEGSWLTVV.

The J gene is TRBJ1-3, the V gene TRBV28, with 7 bases lining up with TRBD1. V shed 6 bases, J shed 3 bases, and the junction held 5 bases outside the gene matches. CDR3 length equals 14 residues. CDR1 MDHEN and CDR2 SYDVKM come from the germline V gene. CDR3 sequence: CASRGGGLGNTIYF. The DNA of the CDR3 is TGTGCCAGCAGGGGAGGGGGCCTTGGAAACACCATATATTTT.

Notes on this clone: The same CDR3 is also encoded by other DNA sequences in this sample. This chain uses TRBV5-4 with TRBJ1-1; 11 nucleotides align to TRBD1. The CDR3 covers 20 residues. Unmatched junction bases numbered 23, after V lost 6 bases and J lost 4 bases. Germline CDR1 and CDR2: SGHNT and YYREEE (reference sequence). The CDR3 protein is CASKLAILGQGVTGRTEAFF. The CDR3 DNA is TGTGCCAGCAAGCTCGCGATCCTGGGACAGGGGGTGACGGGGCGCACTGAAGCTTTCTTT. The full variable domain, in which reference TRBV5-4 and TRBJ1-1 provide the parts outside the CDR3, is ETGVTQSPTHLIKTRGQQVTLRCSSQSGHNTVSWYQQALGQGPQFIFQYYREEENGRGNFPPRFSGLQFPNYSSELNVNALELDDSALYLCASKLAILGQGVTGRTEAFFGQGTRLTVV.

V gene TRBV28 combines with J gene TRBJ1-6; 11 bases are a match to TRBD1. Germline loops: CDR1 MDHEN, CDR2 SYDVKM. The CDR3 totals 15 residues. V trimming: 6 bases; J trimming: 10 bases; junction bases outside the gene matches: 8. The CDR3 DNA sequence: TGTGCCAGCAGCCGGGACAGGGGGTCCCGGTCACCCCTCCACTTT. Translating it yields CASSRDRGSRSPLHF.

The chain combines TRBV4-3 with TRBJ1-2; maybe TRBD1 (6 bases). Germline loops: CDR1 LGHNA, CDR2 YSLEER. Trimming took 1 base from V and 6 from J, leaving 18 bases between them. The length of the CDR3 is 16 residues. The CDR3 DNA sequence: TGCGCCAGCAGCCAAGGGGGGACACGCCTGGCGGATGGCTACACCTTC. Residues: CASSQGGTRLADGYTF.

The rearrangement joins TRBV18 to TRBJ2-7; 12 nucleotides match TRBD2. V shed 3 bases, J shed 6 bases, and the junction held 6 bases outside the gene matches. The germline gives CDR1 KGHSH, CDR2 LQKENI. CDR3 length: 15 residues. The CDR3 nucleotides read TGTGCCAGCTCACCGCGACTAGCGGGAGAAGGCGAGCAGTACTTC. Its protein is CASSPRLAGEGEQYF.

The chain carries TRBV27 and TRBJ1-4, with 7 bases that match TRBD1. The V segment lost 4 bases and the J segment 3 bases; nucleotides outside the gene matches: 2. The CDR3 is 14 residues long. Germline assignment: CDR1 MNHEY and CDR2 SMNVEV (reference sequence). CDR3 nucleotide sequence: TGTGCCAGCAGTTCGACAGGGCCTAATGAAAAACTGTTTTTT. It specifies CASSSTGPNEKLFF. The complete variable domain, with remaining parts taken from reference TRBV27 and TRBJ1-4, reads EAQVTQNPRYLITVTGKKLTVTCSQNMNHEYMSWYRQDPGLGLRQIYYSMNVEVTDKGDVPEGYKVSRKEKRNFPLILESPSPNQTSLYFCASSSTGPNEKLFFGSGTQLSVL.

This chain links TRBV7-2 with TRBJ2-3; D is perhaps TRBD2 (5 bases). Trimming removed 2 bases at V and 4 bases at J, with 10 bases between. Looked up from germline, CDR1 is SGHTA and CDR2 is FQGNSA. This CDR3 comprises 14 residues. In DNA, the CDR3 is TGTGCCAGCAGCTTATGGACTTTGGCAGATACGCAGTATTTT. This encodes CASSLWTLADTQYF.

This clone was picked up a small number of times. The chain links TRBV29-1 to TRBJ1-1; D is unclear. Germline lookup yields CDR1 SQVTM and CDR2 ANQGSEA. This CDR3 has 13 residues. V shed 0 bases and J shed 6 bases, with 11 bases lying between them. In nucleotides, the CDR3 is TGCAGCGTTGAAGAGGGCGGGTACCCTGAAGCTTTCTTT. Protein sequence: CSVEEGGYPEAFF.

The chain links TRBV19 to TRBJ1-5; 7 nucleotides match TRBD1. The CDR3 covers 13 residues. V lost 10 bases to trimming and J lost 6 bases; unmatched junction nucleotides: 9. Germline CDR1 reads LNHDA; CDR2 reads SQIVND (reference sequence). The CDR3 loop is CATAAEGAQPQHF. The CDR3 nucleotides read TGTGCCACTGCAGCAGAGGGGGCTCAGCCCCAGCATTTT.